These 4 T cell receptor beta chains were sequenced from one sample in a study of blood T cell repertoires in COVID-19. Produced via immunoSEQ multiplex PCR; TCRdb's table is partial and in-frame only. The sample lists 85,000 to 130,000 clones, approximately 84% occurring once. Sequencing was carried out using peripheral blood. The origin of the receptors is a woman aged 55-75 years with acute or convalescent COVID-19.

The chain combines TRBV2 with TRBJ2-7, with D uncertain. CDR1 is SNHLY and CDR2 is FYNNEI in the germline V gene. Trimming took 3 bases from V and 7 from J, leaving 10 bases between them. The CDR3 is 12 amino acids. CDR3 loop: CASSDASREQYF. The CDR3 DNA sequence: TGTGCCAGCAGTGATGCGTCCCGGGAGCAGTACTTC.

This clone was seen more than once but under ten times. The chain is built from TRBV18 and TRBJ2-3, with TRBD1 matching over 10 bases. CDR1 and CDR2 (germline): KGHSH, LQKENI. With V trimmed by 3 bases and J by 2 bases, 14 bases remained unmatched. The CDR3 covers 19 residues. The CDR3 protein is CASSPIDRGRAGPTDTQYF. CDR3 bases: TGTGCCAGCTCACCTATCGACAGGGGGCGTGCAGGCCCCACAGATACGCAGTATTTT.

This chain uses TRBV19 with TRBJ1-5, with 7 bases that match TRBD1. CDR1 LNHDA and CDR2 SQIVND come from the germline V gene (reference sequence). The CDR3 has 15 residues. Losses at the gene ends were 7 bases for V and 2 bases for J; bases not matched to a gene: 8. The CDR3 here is CASTPTGQGNQPQHF. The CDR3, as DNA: TGTGCCAGTACACCGACAGGGCAGGGCAATCAGCCCCAGCATTTT.

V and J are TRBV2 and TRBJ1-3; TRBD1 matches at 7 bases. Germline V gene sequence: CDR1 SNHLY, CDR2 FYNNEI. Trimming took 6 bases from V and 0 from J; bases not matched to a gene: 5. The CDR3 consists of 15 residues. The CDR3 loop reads CASRDRLNSGNTIYF. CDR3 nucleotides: TGTGCCAGCAGGGACAGGTTAAACTCTGGAAACACCATATATTTT.